A single sample is the source of the 2 T cell receptor beta chains below, sequenced in a study of CD8+CD57+ T cells in acquired aplastic anemia. CD8+CD57+ cell expansion had been shown by flow cytometry in patients chosen for sequencing. Researchers used genomic DNA as the template to profile TCR beta VDJ and CDR3. TCRdb re-called the reads with MiXCR, one entry per CDR3 protein. Among approximately 190,000 distinct CDR3 sequences listed, 48% were seen once. The specimen sequenced was sorted CD4+, CD8+, or CD8+CD57+ T cells (not recorded which) from PBMCs. The receptors here all came from a human donor with aplastic anemia.

This clonotype was seen repeatedly, ten times or more. The V gene is TRBV5-1, the J gene TRBJ1-1, with D uncertain. Germline loops: CDR1 SGHRS, CDR2 YFSETQ. The CDR3 has 15 amino acids. With 0 bases removed from V and 0 bases from J, the gap between germline ends came to 9 bases. As DNA, the CDR3 is TGCGCCAGCAGCTTGGGTCCCAAAATGAACACTGAAGCTTTCTTT. Amino acids: CASSLGPKMNTEAFF.

The gene calls are TRBV20-1 and TRBJ2-3; 12 bases are a match to TRBD2. The J segment lost 2 bases and the V segment lost 1 base, leaving 1 base of the junction unmatched. There are 15 residues in the CDR3. The germline CDR1 and CDR2 sequences are DFQATT and SNEGSKA (reference sequence). CDR3 in amino acids: CSARGTSGITDTQYF. CDR3 sequence (DNA): TGCAGTGCTAGAGGGACTAGCGGGATCACAGATACGCAGTATTTT.